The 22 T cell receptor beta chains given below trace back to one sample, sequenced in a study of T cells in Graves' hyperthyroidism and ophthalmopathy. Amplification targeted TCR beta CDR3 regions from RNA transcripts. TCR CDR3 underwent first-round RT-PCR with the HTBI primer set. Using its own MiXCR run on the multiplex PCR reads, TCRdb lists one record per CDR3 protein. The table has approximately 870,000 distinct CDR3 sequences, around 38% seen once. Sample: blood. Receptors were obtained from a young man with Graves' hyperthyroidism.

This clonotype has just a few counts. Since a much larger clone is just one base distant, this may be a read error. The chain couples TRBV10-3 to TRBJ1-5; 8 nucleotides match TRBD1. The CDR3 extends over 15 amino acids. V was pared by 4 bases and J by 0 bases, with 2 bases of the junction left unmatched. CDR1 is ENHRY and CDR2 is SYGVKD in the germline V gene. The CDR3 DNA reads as TGTGCCATCAGTGCGACAGGGGATAGCAATCAGCCCCAGCATTTT. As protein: CAISATGDSNQPQHF.

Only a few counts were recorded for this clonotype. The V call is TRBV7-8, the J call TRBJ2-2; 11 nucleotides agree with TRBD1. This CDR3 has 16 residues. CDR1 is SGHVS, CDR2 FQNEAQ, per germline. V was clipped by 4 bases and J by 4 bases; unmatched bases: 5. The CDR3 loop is CASSWGQGDLTGELFF. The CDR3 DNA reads TGTGCCAGCAGCTGGGGACAGGGGGATCTCACCGGGGAGCTGTTTTTT.

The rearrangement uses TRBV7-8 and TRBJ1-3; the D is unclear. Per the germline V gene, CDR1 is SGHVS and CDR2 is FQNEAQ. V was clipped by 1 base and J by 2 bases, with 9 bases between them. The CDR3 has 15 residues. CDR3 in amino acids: CASSLGVTPGNTIYF. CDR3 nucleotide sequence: TGTGCCAGCAGCTTAGGGGTGACGCCTGGAAACACCATATATTTT.

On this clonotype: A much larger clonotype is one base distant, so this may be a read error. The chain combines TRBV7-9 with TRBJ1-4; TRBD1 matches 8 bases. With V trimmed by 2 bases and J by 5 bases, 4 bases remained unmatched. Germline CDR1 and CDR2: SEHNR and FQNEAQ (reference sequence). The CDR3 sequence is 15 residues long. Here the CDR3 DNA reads TGTGCCAGCAGCTTACAGACAGGGGAGAATGAAAAACTGTTTTTT. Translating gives CASSLQTGENEKLFF.

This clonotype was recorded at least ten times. The CDR3 DNA is TGCGCCAGCAGCTTGAAGGTCTCTGGGGCCAACGTCCTGACTTTC. As protein: CASSLKVSGANVLTF. The chain couples TRBV5-1 to TRBJ2-6; D is ambiguous. Germline-derived CDR1 and CDR2 are SGHRS and YFSETQ. Trimming cost V 1 base and J 0 bases, with 5 bases left between them. This CDR3 has 15 amino acids.

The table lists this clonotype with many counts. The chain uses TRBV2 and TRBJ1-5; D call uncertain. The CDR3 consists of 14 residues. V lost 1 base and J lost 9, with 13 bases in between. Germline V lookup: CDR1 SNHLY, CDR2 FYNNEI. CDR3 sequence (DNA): TGTGCCAGCAGTGAAGTACAGCGTGCGGGGCCCCAGCATTTT. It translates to CASSEVQRAGPQHF.

CDR3 in amino acids: CASSQAGVGETQYF. The CDR3 coding sequence is TGTGCCAGCAGCCAGGCGGGGGTAGGGGAGACCCAGTACTTC. The chain joins TRBV7-3 to TRBJ2-5; TRBD2 aligns across 7 bases. The germline CDR1 and CDR2 sequences are SGHTA and FQGTGA. J gave up 5 bases and V 5 bases, and 8 bases lay outside the gene matches. CDR3 length: 14 residues.

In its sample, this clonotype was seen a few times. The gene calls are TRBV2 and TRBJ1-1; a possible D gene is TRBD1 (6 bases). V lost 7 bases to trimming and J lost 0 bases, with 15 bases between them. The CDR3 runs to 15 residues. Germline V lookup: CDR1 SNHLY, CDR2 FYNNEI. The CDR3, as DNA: TGTGCCAGCACTTCAGGGGTCCTCATGAACACTGAAGCTTTCTTT. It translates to CASTSGVLMNTEAFF.

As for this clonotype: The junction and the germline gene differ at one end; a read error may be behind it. The CDR3 is CASSYLDSNEKPFF. The CDR3 DNA is TGTGCCAGCAGCTACCTAGACAGCAATGAAAAACCGTTTTTT. The gene calls are TRBV7-2 and TRBJ1-4; weak D call: TRBD1 (5 bases). The CDR3 extends over 14 amino acids. Germline assignment: CDR1 SGHTA and CDR2 FQGNSA.

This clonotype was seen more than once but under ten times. For the CDR3, the DNA is TGTGCCAGCAGTGAACCGACAGGGAGGTACGAGCAGTACTTC. This encodes CASSEPTGRYEQYF. The chain combines TRBV2 with TRBJ2-7; D is possibly TRBD1 (7 bases). V lost 2 bases and J 4 bases, leaving 12 bases between the germline ends. Germline assignment: CDR1 SNHLY and CDR2 FYNNEI. This CDR3 contains 14 residues.

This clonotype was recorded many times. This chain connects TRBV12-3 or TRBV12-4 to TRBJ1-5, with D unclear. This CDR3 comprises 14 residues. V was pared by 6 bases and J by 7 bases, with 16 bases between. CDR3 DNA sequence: TGTGCCAGCAGCCCAGAGGGAAGATGGCAGCCCCAGCATTTT. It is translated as CASSPEGRWQPQHF.

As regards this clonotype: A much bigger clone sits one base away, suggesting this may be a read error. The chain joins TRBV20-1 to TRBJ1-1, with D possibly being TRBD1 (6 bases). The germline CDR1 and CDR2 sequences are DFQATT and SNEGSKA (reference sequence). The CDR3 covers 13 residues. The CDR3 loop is CRARKQGGTEAFF. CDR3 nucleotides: TGCAGAGCTCGAAAACAGGGAGGCACTGAAGCTTTCTTT.

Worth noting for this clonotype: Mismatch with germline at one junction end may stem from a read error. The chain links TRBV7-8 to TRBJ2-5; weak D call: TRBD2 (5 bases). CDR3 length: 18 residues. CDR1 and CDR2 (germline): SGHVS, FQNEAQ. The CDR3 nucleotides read TGCGCCAGCAGCTTGTCTCGCCGCGGGCAAACTTCTCAAGAGACCCAGTACTTC. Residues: CASSLSRRGQTSQETQYF.

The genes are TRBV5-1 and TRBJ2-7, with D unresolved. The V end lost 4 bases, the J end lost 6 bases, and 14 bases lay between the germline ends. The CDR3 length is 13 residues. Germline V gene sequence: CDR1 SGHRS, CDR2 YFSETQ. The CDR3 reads CASSQGRACEQYF. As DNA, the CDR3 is TGCGCCAGCAGCCAAGGTCGGGCTTGCGAGCAGTACTTC.

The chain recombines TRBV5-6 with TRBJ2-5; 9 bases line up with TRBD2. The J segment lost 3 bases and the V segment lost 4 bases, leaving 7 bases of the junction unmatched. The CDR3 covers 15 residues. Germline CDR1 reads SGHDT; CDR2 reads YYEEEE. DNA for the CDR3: TGTGCCAGCAGCGGAACAGCGGGGGGTGAAGAGACCCAGTACTTC. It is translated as CASSGTAGGEETQYF.

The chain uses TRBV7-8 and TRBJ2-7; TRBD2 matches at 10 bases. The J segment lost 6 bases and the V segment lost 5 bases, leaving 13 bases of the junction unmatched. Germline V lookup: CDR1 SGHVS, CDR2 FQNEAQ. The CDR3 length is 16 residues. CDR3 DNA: TGTGCCAGCAGCGAGGGGGCGGCTAGCGGGAGCATCGAGCAGTACTTC. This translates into CASSEGAASGSIEQYF.

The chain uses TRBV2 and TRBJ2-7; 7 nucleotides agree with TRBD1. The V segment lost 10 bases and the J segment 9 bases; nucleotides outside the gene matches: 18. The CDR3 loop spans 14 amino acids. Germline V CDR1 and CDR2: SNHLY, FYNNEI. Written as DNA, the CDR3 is TGTGCCACCTCTGACGGACAGGTGGGACGGGGGCAGTACTTC. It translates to CATSDGQVGRGQYF.

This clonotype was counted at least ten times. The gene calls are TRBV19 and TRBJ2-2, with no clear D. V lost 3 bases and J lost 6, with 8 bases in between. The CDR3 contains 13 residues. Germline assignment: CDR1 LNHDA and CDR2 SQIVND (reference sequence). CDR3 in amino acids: CASSISGPGELFF. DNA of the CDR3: TGTGCCAGTAGTATCTCCGGGCCCGGGGAGCTGTTTTTT.

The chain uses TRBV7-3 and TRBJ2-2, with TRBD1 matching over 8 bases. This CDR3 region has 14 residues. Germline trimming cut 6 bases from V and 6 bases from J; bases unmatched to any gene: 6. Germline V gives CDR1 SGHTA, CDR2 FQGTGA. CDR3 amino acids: CASRPQGASGELFF. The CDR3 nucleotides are TGTGCCAGCAGACCTCAGGGGGCCTCCGGGGAGCTGTTTTTT.

The CDR3 region has the DNA TGCAGTGCTAGGGCCCCCGGGGCTCTCGATGAAAAACTGTTTTTT. It is translated as CSARAPGALDEKLFF. The chain employs TRBV20-1 and TRBJ1-4; TRBD1 is a possible D gene (5 bases). From germline, CDR1 is DFQATT and CDR2 SNEGSKA (reference sequence). The V end was cut by 3 bases, the J end by 6 bases, with 17 bases between. This CDR3 contains 15 residues.

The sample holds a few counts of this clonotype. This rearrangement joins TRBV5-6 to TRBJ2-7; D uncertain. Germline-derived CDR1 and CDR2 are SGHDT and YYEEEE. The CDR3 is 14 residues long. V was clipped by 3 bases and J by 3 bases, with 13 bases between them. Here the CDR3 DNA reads TGTGCCAGCAGCTCAGCAGTCCGGATCTACGAGCAGTACTTC. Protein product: CASSSAVRIYEQYF.

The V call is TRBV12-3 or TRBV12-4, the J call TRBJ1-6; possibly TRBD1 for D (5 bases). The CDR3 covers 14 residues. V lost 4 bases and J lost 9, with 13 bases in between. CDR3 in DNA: TGTGCCAGCAGTTCAGGAGGGACGGGTTCACCCCTCCACTTT. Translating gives CASSSGGTGSPLHF.